This T cell receptor (beta chain) is from a study of CD8 T cells in Susac syndrome. An input of about 0.45 to 1 ug of RNA was subjected to reverse transcription using random hexamers. Amplification of TCR beta CDR3 spanned 54 Vbeta and 13 Jbeta via immunoSEQ multiplex PCR. Each CDR3 protein is one row after TCRdb ran MiXCR on the immunoSEQ multiplex PCR reads. The sample lists 90,000 to 150,000 distinct CDR3 sequences, 85% to 95% occurring once. Sequencing of TCR beta was performed on blood CD8+ T cells and on blood CD4+ T cells. The TEMRA cells underwent FACS enrichment, while the CD8+ and CD4+ T cells underwent negative isolation. J was trimmed by 3 bases and V by 3 bases; bases with no gene match: 7. This CDR3 is 16 amino acids long. Germline V gives CDR1 LNHDA, CDR2 SQIVND (reference sequence).

The chain uses TRBV19 and TRBJ2-1; TRBD2 matches at 8 bases. This clonotype originated in a human donor with multiple sclerosis. The source material was CD4+ T cells from PBMCs. CDR3 sequence (DNA): TGTGCCAGTAGTATCCCCTCTAGCGGGCACTACAATGAGCAGTTCTTC. Translation gives CASSIPSSGHYNEQFF.